This T cell receptor beta chain was documented in a study of T cell clonality in common variable immunodeficiency. Ten or more counts support this clone. Method: immunoSEQ multiplex PCR; TCRdb's copy keeps in-frame clones and lacks some. The repertoire shows some 44,000 clones, none seen only once; the top ten take more than 9%. This TCR came from a person aged 18-70 years in good health. Sequences were obtained from peripheral blood mononuclear cells.

The CDR3 sequence is CASSLAWGVVVDTEAFF. CDR3 DNA (partial): TGTGCCAGCAGCTTAGCCTGGGGCGTGGTTGTAGACACTGAA. The chain couples TRBV7-8 to TRBJ1-1; D possibly corresponds to TRBD1 (5 bases). The sequence runs out 3 residues before the end of the CDR3; the remainder is reconstructed from the germline J gene. Germline loops: CDR1 SGHVS, CDR2 FQNEAQ. The CDR3 extends over 17 amino acids. The V gene lost 0 bases and the J gene lost 3 bases, with 17 bases spanning the gap. The full variable domain, completed using reference TRBV7-8 and TRBJ1-1, is GAGVSQSPRYKVAKRGQDVALRCDPISGHVSLFWYQQALGQGPEFLTYFQNEAQLDKSGLPSDRFFAERPEGSVSTLKIQRTQQEDSAVYLCASSLAWGVVVDTEAFFGQGTRLTVV.